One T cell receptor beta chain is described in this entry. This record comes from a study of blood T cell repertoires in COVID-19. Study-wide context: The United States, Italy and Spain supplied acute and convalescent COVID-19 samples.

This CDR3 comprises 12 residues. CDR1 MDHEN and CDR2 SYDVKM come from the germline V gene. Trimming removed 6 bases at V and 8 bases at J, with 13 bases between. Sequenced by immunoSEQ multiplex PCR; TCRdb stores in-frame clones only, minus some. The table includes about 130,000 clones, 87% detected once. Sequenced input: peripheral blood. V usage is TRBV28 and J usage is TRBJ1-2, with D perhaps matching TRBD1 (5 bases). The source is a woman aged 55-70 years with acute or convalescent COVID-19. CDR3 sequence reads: CASSPRGDGYTF. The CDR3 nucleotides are TGTGCCAGCAGCCCGCGGGGCGACGGCTACACCTTC.